The 23 T cell receptor beta chains presented below share a single source sample, sequenced in a study of blood T cell repertoires in COVID-19. Assay: immunoSEQ multiplex PCR; the TCRdb copy retains only in-frame clones and omits some. This table has tens of thousands of clones, just over 85% appearing once. Sequenced material: peripheral blood. Every receptor here comes from a human donor in a cohort sampled during active COVID-19.

The chain couples TRBV6-2 or TRBV6-3 to TRBJ2-7; tentative D call: TRBD2 (6 bases). Germline V gene lookup returns CDR1 MNHEY and CDR2 SVGEGT. The CDR3 sequence is 20 residues long. V was cut by 4 bases and J by 0 bases, with 28 bases left in between. The CDR3 spells CASSWDDFSHGTLSSYEQYF. In DNA form, the CDR3 reads TGTGCCAGCAGTTGGGACGACTTTTCTCACGGGACTCTAAGCTCCTACGAGCAGTACTTC.

The chain is built from TRBV27 and TRBJ2-7, with a possible D match to TRBD2 (7 bases). Looked up from germline, CDR1 is MNHEY and CDR2 is SMNVEV (reference sequence). V was cut by 8 bases and J by 3 bases, with 17 bases left in between. The CDR3 has 14 amino acids. This CDR3 reads CASGGAALNYEQYF. As DNA, the CDR3 is TGTGCCAGCGGGGGGGCAGCCTTAAACTACGAGCAGTACTTC.

Only a few counts were recorded for this clone. The chain has TRBV9 and TRBJ1-2; the D gene is possibly TRBD1 (6 bases). CDR1 is SGDLS, CDR2 YYNGEE, per germline. The CDR3 covers 17 residues. V shed 0 bases and J shed 4 bases, with 19 bases lying between them. CDR3 sequence: CASSVGVGGREPYGYTF. In nucleotides, the CDR3 is TGTGCCAGCAGCGTAGGTGTTGGGGGCAGGGAACCCTATGGCTACACCTTC.

The chain joins TRBV29-1 to TRBJ1-1, with D perhaps TRBD1 (5 bases). CDR3 length equals 14 residues. Germline V gene lookup returns CDR1 SQVTM and CDR2 ANQGSEA. The V end lost 4 bases, the J end lost 4 bases, and 16 bases lay between the germline ends. The chain's CDR3 is CSVASPGGRTEAFF. CDR3 in DNA: TGCAGCGTTGCCTCGCCCGGGGGTCGCACTGAAGCTTTCTTT.

The J gene is TRBJ2-7, the V gene TRBV19; TRBD1 might be the D (6 bases). The CDR3 contains 15 residues. V lost 5 bases, J lost 2 bases, and 16 bases lay in between. Germline CDR1 and CDR2: LNHDA and SQIVND (reference sequence). The CDR3 spells CASSFDRRDTYEQYF. The CDR3 DNA follows: TGTGCCAGTAGTTTTGACAGAAGGGACACCTACGAGCAGTACTTC.

The chain uses TRBV19 and TRBJ1-6; a weak D match, TRBD1 (5 bases). The CDR3 spans 13 residues. V lost 8 bases and J 14 bases, leaving 19 bases between the germline ends. The germline V gene encodes CDR1 LNHDA and CDR2 SQIVND (reference sequence). The CDR3 spells CASARDAGASLHF. The CDR3 nucleotides are TGTGCCAGTGCGCGGGACGCCGGAGCCTCCCTCCACTTT.

The chain carries TRBV7-2 and TRBJ1-2, with 8 bases matching TRBD1. V shed 7 bases and J 3 bases; nucleotides not matched to a gene: 10. Per the germline V gene, CDR1 is SGHTA and CDR2 is FQGNSA. CDR3 size: 15 residues. CDR3 loop: CASKLGTGIDYGYTF. The CDR3 DNA is TGTGCCAGCAAGCTCGGGACAGGAATAGACTATGGCTACACCTTC.

The rearrangement joins TRBV13 to TRBJ2-3, with a possible D match to TRBD2 (5 bases). The V gene lost 8 bases and the J gene lost 6 bases, with 12 bases spanning the gap. CDR1 PRHDT and CDR2 FYEKMQ come from the germline V gene (reference sequence). This CDR3 has 12 residues. The DNA for the CDR3 is TGTGCCAGCGGGAGATTTCGGGATACGCAGTATTTT. Translation: CASGRFRDTQYF.

In this sample, this clone turned up once. The chain employs TRBV6-2 or TRBV6-3 and TRBJ2-7, with 7 bases identical to TRBD2. This CDR3 has 17 amino acids. Germline CDR1 reads MNHEY; CDR2 reads SVGEGT. Trimming took 5 bases from V and 4 from J; bases not matched to a gene: 17. In DNA form, the CDR3 reads TGTGCCAGCAGTCCCCCCCTTGGCGGGAGAGCCTTATACGAGCAGTACTTC. Protein: CASSPPLGGRALYEQYF.

V is TRBV11-3 and J is TRBJ2-3; TRBD2 matches 14 bases. Per the germline V gene, CDR1 is SGHNT and CDR2 is YENEEA. The V gene end was trimmed by 3 bases and the J gene end by 4 bases; junction bases not matched to a gene: 6. CDR3 length equals 17 residues. The CDR3 DNA reads TGTGCCAGCAGCTTGGGGACTAGCGGGGGTAGCTCAGATACGCAGTATTTT. As protein: CASSLGTSGGSSDTQYF. Combining the CDR3 with reference TRBV11-3 and TRBJ2-3 gives the whole variable domain EAGVVQSPRYKIIEKKQPVAFWCNPISGHNTLYWYLQNLGQGPELLIRYENEEAVDDSQLPKDRFSAERLKGVDSTLKIQPAELGDSAVYLCASSLGTSGGSSDTQYFGPGTRLTVL.

This sequence joins TRBV18 and TRBJ1-2; D uncertain. The V gene lost 3 bases and the J gene lost 4 bases, with 9 bases spanning the gap. Germline loops: CDR1 KGHSH, CDR2 LQKENI. The CDR3 length is 13 residues. CDR3 bases: TGTGCCAGCTCACCCGGGAGTTCCTATGGCTACACCTTC. Protein: CASSPGSSYGYTF.

CDR3 sequence reads: CASSTGGRTNEKLFF. The DNA of the CDR3 is TGTGCCAGTTCCACAGGGGGGAGGACTAATGAAAAACTGTTTTTT. The chain employs TRBV27 and TRBJ1-4; 8 nucleotides line up with TRBD1. Per germline, CDR1 MNHEY and CDR2 SMNVEV (reference sequence). Trimming at V came to 9 bases and at J to 2 bases, leaving 8 bases not matched to a gene. This CDR3 contains 15 residues.

The CDR3 nucleotides read TGTGCCAGCAGCTTAGAGGGCAGTAACTATGGCTACACCTTC. Protein sequence: CASSLEGSNYGYTF. J is TRBJ1-2 and V is TRBV7-3; the D is unclear. Germline CDR1 reads SGHTA; CDR2 reads FQGTGA. The CDR3 is 14 amino acids. Trimming removed 2 bases at V and 1 base at J, with 8 bases between. Complete variable domain (other parts from reference TRBV7-3 and TRBJ1-2): GAGVSQTPSNKVTEKGKYVELRCDPISGHTALYWYRQSLGQGPEFLIYFQGTGAADDSGLPNDRFFAVRPEGSVSTLKIQRTERGDSAVYLCASSLEGSNYGYTFGSGTRLTVV.

The chain is built from TRBV2 and TRBJ2-7, with TRBD2 as a possible D gene (6 bases). V was pared by 11 bases and J by 2 bases, with 22 bases between. This CDR3 has 15 residues. Germline CDR1 reads SNHLY; CDR2 reads FYNNEI. The CDR3 DNA reads as TGTGCCGGTGGCGACCGGACTAAACCGGCCTACGAGCAGTACTTC. Its protein is CAGGDRTKPAYEQYF.

The J gene is TRBJ1-1, the V gene TRBV27; 10 positions match TRBD1. Germline assignment: CDR1 MNHEY and CDR2 SMNVEV (reference sequence). V gave up 5 bases and J gave up 4 bases; unmatched junction bases: 7. The length of the CDR3 is 15 residues. CDR3 nucleotide sequence: TGTGCCAGCAGTCCCGGGACAGGGGTGGCCACTGAAGCTTTCTTT. Protein product: CASSPGTGVATEAFF.

V is TRBV5-1 and J is TRBJ2-2; no clear D gene. The germline CDR1 and CDR2 sequences are SGHRS and YFSETQ. This CDR3 is built from 16 residues. V was clipped by 0 bases and J by 0 bases, with 9 bases between them. DNA for the CDR3: TGCGCCAGCAGCTTGGCCCCAGGTGCGAACACCGGGGAGCTGTTTTTT. Translating it yields CASSLAPGANTGELFF.

The gene calls are TRBV5-1 and TRBJ2-7; D is possibly TRBD1 (6 bases). The V gene's germline CDR1 is SGHRS and CDR2 YFSETQ. The germline V and J ends were trimmed by 2 bases and 2 bases, with 11 bases remaining between them. The CDR3 is 14 residues long. The CDR3 DNA sequence: TGCGCCAGCAGCTTACAGGGAGACGCCTACGAGCAGTACTTC. Translated: CASSLQGDAYEQYF.

The chain employs TRBV27 and TRBJ1-1; 7 bases line up with TRBD1. The CDR3 loop spans 16 amino acids. CDR1 and CDR2 from the germline V gene are MNHEY and SMNVEV (reference sequence). J gave up 4 bases and V 3 bases, and 11 bases lay outside the gene matches. CDR3 residues: CASSFRAGGESTEAFF. As DNA, the CDR3 is TGTGCCAGCAGTTTTCGGGCAGGGGGTGAGAGCACTGAAGCTTTCTTT.

This chain connects TRBV28 to TRBJ1-5, with 7 bases matching TRBD1. The CDR3 length is 13 residues. CDR1 and CDR2 from the germline V gene are MDHEN and SYDVKM. Germline trimming cut 7 bases from V and 2 bases from J; bases unmatched to any gene: 2. Here the CDR3 DNA reads TGTGCCAGCATTACAGGGGGCAATCAGCCCCAGCATTTT. This translates into CASITGGNQPQHF.

This chain connects TRBV5-1 to TRBJ2-1; a weak D match, TRBD2 (5 bases). The V gene lost 0 bases and the J gene lost 2 bases, with 9 bases spanning the gap. Germline V gene lookup returns CDR1 SGHRS and CDR2 YFSETQ. The CDR3 sequence is 15 residues long. This CDR3 reads CASSLGAGTYNEQFF. The CDR3 bases are TGCGCCAGCAGCTTGGGGGCGGGTACCTACAATGAGCAGTTCTTC. Looking up the rest from reference TRBV5-1 and TRBJ2-1 gives the full variable domain: KAGVTQTPRYLIKTRGQQVTLSCSPISGHRSVSWYQQTPGQGLQFLFEYFSETQRNKGNFPGRFSGRQFSNSRSEMNVSTLELGDSALYLCASSLGAGTYNEQFFGPGTRLTVL.

The chain joins TRBV27 to TRBJ1-2, with D possibly matching TRBD1 (5 bases). With 5 bases removed from V and 6 bases from J, the gap between germline ends came to 16 bases. CDR1 MNHEY and CDR2 SMNVEV come from the germline V gene (reference sequence). The CDR3 loop spans 14 amino acids. The CDR3 is CASSPGLTSHGYTF. The CDR3 DNA reads TGTGCCAGCAGTCCGGGACTTACGAGTCATGGCTACACCTTC.

The V and J genes are TRBV5-1 and TRBJ2-7; 15 bases line up with TRBD2. V trimming: 4 bases; J trimming: 1 base; junction bases outside the gene matches: 9. The length of the CDR3 is 18 residues. Germline V gene lookup returns CDR1 SGHRS and CDR2 YFSETQ. DNA for the CDR3: TGCGCCAGCAGCCCTCATGGGACTAGCGGGAGGAAATCCTACGAGCAGTACTTC. Residues: CASSPHGTSGRKSYEQYF.

The chain carries TRBV2 and TRBJ2-1; perhaps TRBD2 as D (6 bases). Trimming removed 4 bases at V and 1 base at J, with 11 bases between. There are 15 residues in the CDR3. Germline values: CDR1 SNHLY, CDR2 FYNNEI. CDR3: CASSVNSGSYNEQFF. CDR3 sequence (DNA): TGTGCCAGCAGTGTTAATAGCGGATCCTACAATGAGCAGTTCTTC.